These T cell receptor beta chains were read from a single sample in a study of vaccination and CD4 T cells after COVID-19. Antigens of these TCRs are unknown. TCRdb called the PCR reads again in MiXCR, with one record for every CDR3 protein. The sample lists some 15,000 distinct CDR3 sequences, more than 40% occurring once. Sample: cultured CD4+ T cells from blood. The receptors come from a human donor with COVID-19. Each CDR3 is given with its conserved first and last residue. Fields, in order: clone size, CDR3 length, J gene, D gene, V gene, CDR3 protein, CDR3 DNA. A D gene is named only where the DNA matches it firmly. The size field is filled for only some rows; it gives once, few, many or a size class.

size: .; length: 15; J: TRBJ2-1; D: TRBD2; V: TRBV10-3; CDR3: CAISETSGGVNEQFF; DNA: TGTGCCATCAGTGAGACTAGCGGGGGGGTCAATGAGCAGTTCTTC
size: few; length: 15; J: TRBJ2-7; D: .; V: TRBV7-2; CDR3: CASSSGGGGSYEQYF; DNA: TGTGCCAGCAGCTCTGGGGGAGGGGGCTCCTACGAGCAGTACTTC
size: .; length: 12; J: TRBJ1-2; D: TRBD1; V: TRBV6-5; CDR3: CASTYRGESYTF; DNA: TGTGCCAGCACTTACAGGGGAGAAAGCTACACCTTC
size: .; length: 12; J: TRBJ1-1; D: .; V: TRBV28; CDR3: CASSRSNTEAFF; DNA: TGTGCCAGCAGTAGATCGAACACTGAAGCTTTCTTT
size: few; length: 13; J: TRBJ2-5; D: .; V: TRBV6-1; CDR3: CASSVGTKETQYF; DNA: TGTGCCAGCTCGGTGGGGACGAAAGAGACCCAGTACTTC
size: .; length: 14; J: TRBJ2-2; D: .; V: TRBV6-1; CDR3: CASGGTKNTGELFF; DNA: TGTGCCAGCGGCGGGACAAAGAACACCGGGGAGCTGTTTTTT
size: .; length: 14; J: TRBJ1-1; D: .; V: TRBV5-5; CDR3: CASSSGRANTEAFF; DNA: TGTGCCAGCAGCTCGGGACGGGCTAACACTGAAGCTTTCTTT
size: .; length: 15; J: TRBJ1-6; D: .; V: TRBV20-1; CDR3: CSAMTQSSYNSPLHF; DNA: TGCAGTGCTATGACCCAGAGCTCCTATAATTCACCCCTCCACTTT
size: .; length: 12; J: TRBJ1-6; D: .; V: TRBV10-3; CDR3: CAMAGNNSPLHF; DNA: TGTGCCATGGCCGGTAATAATTCACCCCTCCACTTT
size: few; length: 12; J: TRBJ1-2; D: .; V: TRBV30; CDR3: CAWISSALGYTF; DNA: TGTGCCTGGATTTCTAGCGCACTAGGCTACACCTTC
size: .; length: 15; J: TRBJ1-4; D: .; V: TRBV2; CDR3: CASRASQGAYEKLFF; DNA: TGTGCCAGCAGGGCGTCGCAGGGTGCTTATGAAAAACTGTTTTTT
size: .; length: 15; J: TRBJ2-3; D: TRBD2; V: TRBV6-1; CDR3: CASMGAGGRGDTQYF; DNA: TGTGCCAGCATGGGGGCGGGGGGGCGCGGAGATACGCAGTATTTT
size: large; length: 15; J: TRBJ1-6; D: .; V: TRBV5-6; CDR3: CASSLARSLYSPLHF; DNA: TGTGCCAGCAGCCTTGCCCGGAGCCTTTATTCACCCCTCCACTTT
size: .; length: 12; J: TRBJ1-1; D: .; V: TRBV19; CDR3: CASSSWNTETFF; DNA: TGTGCCAGTAGTTCCTGGAACACTGAAACTTTCTTT
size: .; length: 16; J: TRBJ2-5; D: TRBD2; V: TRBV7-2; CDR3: CASSLRSSGVGETQYF; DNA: TGTGCCAGCAGCTTAAGGTCTAGCGGGGTGGGGGAGACCCAGTACTTC
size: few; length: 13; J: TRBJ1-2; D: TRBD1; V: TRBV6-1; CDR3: CASNTGADSGYTF; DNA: TGTGCCAGCAATACAGGGGCTGACTCTGGCTACACCTTC
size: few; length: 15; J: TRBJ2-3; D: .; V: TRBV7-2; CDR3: CASSLDRDPTDTQYF; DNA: TGTGCCAGCAGCTTAGATAGGGATCCCACAGATACGCAGTATTTT
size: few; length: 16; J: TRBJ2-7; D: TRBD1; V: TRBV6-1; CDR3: CASSETGTGSMREQYF; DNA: TGTGCCAGCAGTGAAACAGGGACAGGGTCAATGAGGGAGCAGTACTTC
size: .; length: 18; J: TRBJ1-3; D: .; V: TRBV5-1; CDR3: CASSLALTGQSSGNTIYF; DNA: TGCGCCAGCAGCTTGGCCCTAACAGGTCAAAGCTCTGGAAACACCATATATTTT
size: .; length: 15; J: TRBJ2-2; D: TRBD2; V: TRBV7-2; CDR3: CASSPRTSVSGELFF; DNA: TGTGCCAGCAGCCCCAGGACTAGCGTTTCCGGGGAGCTGTTTTTT
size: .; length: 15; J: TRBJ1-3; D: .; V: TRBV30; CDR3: CAWSLTGTTGNTIYF; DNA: TGTGCCTGGAGCCTTACAGGAACAACTGGAAACACCATATATTTT
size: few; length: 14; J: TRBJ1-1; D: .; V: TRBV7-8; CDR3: CASSLWGGGTEAFF; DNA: TGTGCCAGCAGCCTCTGGGGGGGGGGCACTGAAGCTTTCTTT
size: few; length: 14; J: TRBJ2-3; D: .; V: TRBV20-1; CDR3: CSARGMRVTDTQYF; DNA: TGCAGTGCTAGAGGGATGCGAGTCACAGATACGCAGTATTTT
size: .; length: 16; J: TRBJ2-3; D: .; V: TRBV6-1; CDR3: CASSEGWGARTDTQYF; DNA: TGTGCCAGCAGTGAAGGTTGGGGGGCGCGGACAGATACGCAGTATTTT
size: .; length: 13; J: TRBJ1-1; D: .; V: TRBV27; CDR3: CASSLSGATEAFF; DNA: TGTGCCAGCAGTTTATCGGGGGCCACTGAAGCTTTCTTT
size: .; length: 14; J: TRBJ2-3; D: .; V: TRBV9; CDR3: CASSVTDRTDTQYF; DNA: TGTGCCAGCAGCGTTACCGACCGCACAGATACGCAGTATTTT
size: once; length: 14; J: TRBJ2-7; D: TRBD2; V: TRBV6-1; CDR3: CASSPGLGTYEQYF; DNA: TGTGCCAGCAGTCCGGGACTAGGGACCTACGAGCAGTACTTC
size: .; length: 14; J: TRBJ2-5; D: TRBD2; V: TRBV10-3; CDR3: CAIRASGGQETQYF; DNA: TGTGCCATCAGGGCGAGCGGGGGCCAAGAGACCCAGTACTTC
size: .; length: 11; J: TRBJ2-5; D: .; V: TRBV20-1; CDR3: CSGASEATQYF; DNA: TGCAGTGGGGCCAGCGAGGCGACCCAGTACTTC
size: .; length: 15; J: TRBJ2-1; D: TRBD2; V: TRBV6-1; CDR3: CASSGRLAGGVEQFF; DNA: TGTGCCAGCAGTGGCAGACTAGCGGGGGGAGTTGAGCAGTTCTTC
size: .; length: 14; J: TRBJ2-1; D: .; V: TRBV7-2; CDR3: CASSLSIGYNEQFF; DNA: TGTGCCAGCAGCTTAAGTATAGGATACAATGAGCAGTTCTTC
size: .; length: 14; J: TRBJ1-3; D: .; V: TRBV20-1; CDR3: CSARKTSTGNTIYF; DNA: TGCAGTGCTAGAAAGACCAGTACTGGAAACACCATATATTTT
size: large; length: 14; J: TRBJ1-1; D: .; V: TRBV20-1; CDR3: CSARGDGALPEAFF; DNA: TGCAGTGCTAGGGGGGATGGTGCGTTACCTGAAGCTTTCTTT
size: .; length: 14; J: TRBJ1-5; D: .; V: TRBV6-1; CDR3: CASSEERVTQPQHF; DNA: TGTGCCAGCAGTGAAGAGAGGGTTACTCAGCCCCAGCATTTT
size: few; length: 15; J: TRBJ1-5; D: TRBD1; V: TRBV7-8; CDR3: CASSSTGHGDQPQHF; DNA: TGTGCCAGCAGCTCGACAGGGCACGGAGATCAGCCCCAGCATTTT
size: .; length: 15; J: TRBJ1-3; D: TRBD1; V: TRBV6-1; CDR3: CASSSGTASGNTIYF; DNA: TGTGCCAGCAGCTCCGGGACAGCCTCTGGAAACACCATATATTTT
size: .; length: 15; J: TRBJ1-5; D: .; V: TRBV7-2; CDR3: CASSPPGGGDQPQHF; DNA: TGTGCCAGCAGCCCCCCGGGGGGGGGAGATCAGCCCCAGCATTTT
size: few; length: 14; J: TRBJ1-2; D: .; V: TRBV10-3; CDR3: CAIMEGGHNYGYTF; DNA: TGTGCCATCATGGAGGGGGGACATAACTATGGCTACACCTTC
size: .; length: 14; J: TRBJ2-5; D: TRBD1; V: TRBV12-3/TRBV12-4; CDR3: CASSSDRGRETQYF; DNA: TGTGCCAGCAGTTCGGACAGGGGGCGGGAGACCCAGTACTTC
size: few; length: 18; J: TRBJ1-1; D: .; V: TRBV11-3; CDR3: CASSLGGGRRRSTTEAFF; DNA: TGTGCCAGCAGCTTAGGAGGGGGAAGGAGACGTTCTACCACTGAAGCTTTCTTT
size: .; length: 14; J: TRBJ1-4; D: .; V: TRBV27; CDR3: CASSVRRSNEKLFF; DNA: TGTGCCAGCAGTGTAAGAAGATCTAATGAAAAACTGTTTTTT
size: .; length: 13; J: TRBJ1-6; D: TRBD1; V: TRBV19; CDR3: CATQGARNSPLHF; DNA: TGTGCCACGCAGGGGGCGCGTAATTCACCCCTCCACTTT
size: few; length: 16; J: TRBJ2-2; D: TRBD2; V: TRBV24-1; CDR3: CATSDSGLAATGELFF; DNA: TGTGCCACCAGTGATTCGGGACTAGCAGCCACCGGGGAGTTGTTTTTT
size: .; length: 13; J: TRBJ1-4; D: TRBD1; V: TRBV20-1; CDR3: CSARDRGFEKLFF; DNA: TGCAGTGCAAGGGACAGGGGTTTTGAAAAACTGTTTTTT
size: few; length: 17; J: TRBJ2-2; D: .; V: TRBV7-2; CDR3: CASSLGSPGPQAGELFF; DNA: TGTGCCAGCAGCTTAGGGTCACCAGGGCCACAAGCCGGGGAGCTGTTTTTT
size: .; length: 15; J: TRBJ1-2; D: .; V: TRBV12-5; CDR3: CASGFPDTSNYGYTF; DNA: TGTGCTAGTGGTTTTCCGGACACGTCTAACTATGGCTACACCTTC
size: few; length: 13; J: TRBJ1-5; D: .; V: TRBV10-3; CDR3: CAIKAGINQPQHF; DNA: TGTGCCATCAAGGCAGGGATCAATCAGCCCCAGCATTTT
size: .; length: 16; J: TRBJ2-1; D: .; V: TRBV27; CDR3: CASKRGMTESYNEQFF; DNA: TGTGCCAGCAAACGGGGGATGACAGAGTCATACAATGAGCAGTTCTTC
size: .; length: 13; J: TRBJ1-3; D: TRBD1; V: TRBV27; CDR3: CASSTGAGNTIYF; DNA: TGTGCCAGCAGTACAGGGGCTGGAAACACCATATATTTT
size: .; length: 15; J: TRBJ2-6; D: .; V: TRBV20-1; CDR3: CSAGTHSTGANVLTF; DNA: TGCAGTGCTGGCACTCATTCTACTGGGGCCAACGTCCTGACTTTC
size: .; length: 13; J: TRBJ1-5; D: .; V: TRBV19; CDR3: CAGSQGRNQPQHF; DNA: TGTGCCGGATCACAGGGTCGGAATCAGCCCCAGCATTTT